This is a list of T cell receptor beta chains from one sample in a study of T-cell memory formation after mild COVID-19. TCRdb ran MiXCR on the 5' RACE reads and lists one entry per CDR3 protein. The table shows approximately 410,000 distinct CDR3 sequences, with about a quarter occurring only once. Source material: PBMCs or a T cell subset sorted from them (not recorded which). These receptors all come from an adult woman who had mild COVID-19 (a few samples of this study predate the infection). Cell type and time point are not known. The CDR3 runs from the conserved cysteine through the conserved F or W. A D gene is named only where the DNA matches it firmly. Size values are once, few and many counts, or a class for expanded clones, and some rows have none.

d_call,v_call,cdr3_length,j_call,clone_size,cdr3_aa,cdr3_nt
TRBD1,TRBV27,13,TRBJ2-7,NA,CASGQGVVYEQYF,TGTGCCAGCGGACAGGGGGTTGTCTACGAGCAGTACTTC
NA,TRBV19,16,TRBJ1-5,NA,CASSISARASNQPQHF,TGTGCCAGTAGTATTTCGGCCAGGGCCTCTAATCAGCCCCAGCATTTT
TRBD1,TRBV20-1,15,TRBJ1-5,NA,CSATTPSTGKQPQHF,TGCAGTGCTACAACACCTTCGACAGGGAAGCAGCCCCAGCATTTT
TRBD2,TRBV5-1,14,TRBJ2-3,many,CASSPGGVTDTQYF,TGCGCCAGCAGCCCGGGGGGGGTCACAGATACGCAGTATTTT
NA,TRBV29-1,12,TRBJ2-4,many,CSVVLGADIQYF,TGCAGCGTTGTTCTGGGGGCAGACATTCAGTACTTC
NA,TRBV21-1,13,TRBJ2-3,NA,CASSSRPGDTQYF,TGTGCCAGCAGCTCCAGACCGGGAGATACGCAGTATTTT
NA,TRBV3-1,14,TRBJ1-1,few,CASSPPNPGTEAFF,TGTGCCAGCAGCCCACCCAACCCCGGCACTGAAGCTTTCTTT
NA,TRBV6-5,14,TRBJ2-2,few,CASSLAGAVGELFF,TGTGCCAGCAGTTTGGCAGGGGCGGTCGGGGAGCTGTTTTTT
TRBD2,TRBV5-1,15,TRBJ2-5,few,CASSLSGDSGETQYF,TGCGCCAGCAGCCTGTCGGGGGATAGCGGGGAGACCCAGTACTTC
TRBD1,TRBV5-4,14,TRBJ1-3,NA,CASSMTGSGNTIYF,TGTGCCAGCAGCATGACAGGGTCTGGAAACACCATATATTTT
NA,TRBV7-9,12,TRBJ2-7,few,CASSLLVNEQYF,TGTGCCAGCAGCCTCCTGGTCAACGAGCAGTACTTC
TRBD1,TRBV3-1,14,TRBJ1-6,few,CASSYGTGVSPLHF,TGTGCCAGCAGCTACGGGACAGGGGTGTCACCCCTCCACTTT
NA,TRBV12-3/TRBV12-4,12,TRBJ1-1,few,CASSLGGDEAFF,TGTGCCAGCAGTTTGGGGGGAGATGAAGCTTTCTTT
NA,TRBV7-9,17,TRBJ2-1,many,CASSFSPGEKGYNEQFF,TGTGCCAGCAGCTTCTCACCTGGAGAAAAGGGGTACAATGAGCAGTTCTTC
NA,TRBV12-3/TRBV12-4,13,TRBJ1-1,many,CASSFQGNTEAFF,TGTGCCAGCAGTTTTCAGGGGAACACTGAAGCTTTCTTT
TRBD1,TRBV7-9,15,TRBJ2-7,once,CASSFDPGQGTEQYF,TGTGCCAGCAGCTTCGACCCGGGACAGGGGACCGAGCAGTACTTC
NA,TRBV29-1,13,TRBJ2-2,few,CSVEGARSGELFF,TGCAGCGTTGAGGGCGCTAGGTCCGGGGAGCTGTTTTTT
TRBD2,TRBV7-8,15,TRBJ2-1,few,CASRNGGSSYNEQFF,TGTGCCAGCAGAAACGGGGGGAGCTCCTACAATGAGCAGTTCTTC
TRBD2,TRBV5-5,20,TRBJ2-1,NA,CASSFKIGLAGAFSYNEQFF,TGTGCCAGCAGCTTTAAAATTGGACTAGCGGGGGCTTTCTCCTACAATGAGCAGTTCTTC
TRBD2,TRBV15,17,TRBJ2-2,NA,CATSGALADPNTGELFF,TGTGCCACCAGCGGAGCGCTAGCGGACCCGAACACCGGGGAGCTGTTTTTT